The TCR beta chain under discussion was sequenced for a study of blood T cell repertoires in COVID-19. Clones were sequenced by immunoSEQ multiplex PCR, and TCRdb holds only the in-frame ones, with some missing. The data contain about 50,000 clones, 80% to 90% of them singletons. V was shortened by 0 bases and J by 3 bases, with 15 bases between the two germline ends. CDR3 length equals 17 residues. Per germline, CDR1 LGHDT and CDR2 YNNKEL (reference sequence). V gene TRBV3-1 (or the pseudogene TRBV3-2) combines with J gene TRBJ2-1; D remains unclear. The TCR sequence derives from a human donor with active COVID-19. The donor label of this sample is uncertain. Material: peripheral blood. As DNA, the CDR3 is TGTGCCAGCAGCCAAGAACTTTCTTGGAGACGCTACAATGAGCAGTTCTTC. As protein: CASSQELSWRRYNEQFF.